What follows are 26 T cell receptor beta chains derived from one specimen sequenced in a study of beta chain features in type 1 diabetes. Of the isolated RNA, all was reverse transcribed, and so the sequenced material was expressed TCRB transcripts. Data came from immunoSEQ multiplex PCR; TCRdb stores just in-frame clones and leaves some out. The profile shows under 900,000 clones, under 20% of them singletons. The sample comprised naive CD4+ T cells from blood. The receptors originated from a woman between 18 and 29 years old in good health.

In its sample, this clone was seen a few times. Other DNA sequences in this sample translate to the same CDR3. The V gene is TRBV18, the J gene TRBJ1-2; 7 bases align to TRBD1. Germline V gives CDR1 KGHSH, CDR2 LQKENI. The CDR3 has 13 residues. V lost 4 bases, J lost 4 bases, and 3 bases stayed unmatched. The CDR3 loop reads CASSLDRAYGYTF. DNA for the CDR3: TGTGCCAGCTCACTCGACAGGGCCTATGGCTACACCTTC.

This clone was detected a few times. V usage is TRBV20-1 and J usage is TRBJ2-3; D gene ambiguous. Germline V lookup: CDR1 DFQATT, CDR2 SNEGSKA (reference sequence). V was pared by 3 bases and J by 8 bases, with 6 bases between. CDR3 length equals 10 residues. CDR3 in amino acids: CSASGPTQYF. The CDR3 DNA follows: TGCAGTGCTAGCGGGCCTACGCAGTATTTT.

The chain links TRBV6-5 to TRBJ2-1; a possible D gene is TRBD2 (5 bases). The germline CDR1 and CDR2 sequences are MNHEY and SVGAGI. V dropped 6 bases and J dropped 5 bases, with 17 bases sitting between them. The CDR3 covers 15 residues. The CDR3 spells CASSHQRPYDNEQFF. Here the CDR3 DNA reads TGTGCCAGCAGCCATCAGCGGCCCTACGACAATGAGCAGTTCTTC.

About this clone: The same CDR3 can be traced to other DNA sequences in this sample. The chain's CDR3 is CASSIGYEQYF. CDR3 DNA: TGTGCCAGTAGTATCGGGTACGAGCAGTACTTC. The chain joins TRBV19 to TRBJ2-7; D is unclear. Trimming stripped 3 bases from V and 4 bases from J, with 4 bases between. In germline, CDR1 is LNHDA, CDR2 SQIVND (reference sequence). CDR3 length: 11 residues.

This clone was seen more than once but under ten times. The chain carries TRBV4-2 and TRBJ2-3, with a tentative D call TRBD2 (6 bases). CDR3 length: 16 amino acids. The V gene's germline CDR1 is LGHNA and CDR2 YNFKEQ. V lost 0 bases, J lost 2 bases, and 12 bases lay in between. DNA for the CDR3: TGTGCCAGCAGCCAAGAGCCGGCGGGACCCACAGATACGCAGTATTTT. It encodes CASSQEPAGPTDTQYF.

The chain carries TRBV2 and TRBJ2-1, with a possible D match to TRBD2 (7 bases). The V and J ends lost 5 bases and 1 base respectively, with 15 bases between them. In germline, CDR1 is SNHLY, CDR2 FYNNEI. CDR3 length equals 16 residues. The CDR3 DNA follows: TGTGCCAGCAGTCGGGGGGCAATACGGTCCTACAATGAGCAGTTCTTC. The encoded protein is CASSRGAIRSYNEQFF. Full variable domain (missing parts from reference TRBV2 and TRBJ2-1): EPEVTQTPSHQVTQMGQEVILRCVPISNHLYFYWYRQILGQKVEFLVSFYNNEISEKSEIFDDQFSVERPDGSNFTLKIRSTKLEDSAMYFCASSRGAIRSYNEQFFGPGTRLTVL.

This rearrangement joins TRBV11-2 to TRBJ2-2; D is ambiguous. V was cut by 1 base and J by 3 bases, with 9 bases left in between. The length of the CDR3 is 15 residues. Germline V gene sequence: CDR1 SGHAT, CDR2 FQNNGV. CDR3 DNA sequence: TGTGCCAGCAGCTTAGGCCTAGGACACACCGGGGAGCTGTTTTTT. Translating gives CASSLGLGHTGELFF.

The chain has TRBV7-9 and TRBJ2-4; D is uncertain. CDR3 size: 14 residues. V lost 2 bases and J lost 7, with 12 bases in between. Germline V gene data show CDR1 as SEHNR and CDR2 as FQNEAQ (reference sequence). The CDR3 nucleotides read TGTGCCAGCAGCTTATGGGAAGGGATGAACATTCAGTACTTC. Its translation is CASSLWEGMNIQYF.

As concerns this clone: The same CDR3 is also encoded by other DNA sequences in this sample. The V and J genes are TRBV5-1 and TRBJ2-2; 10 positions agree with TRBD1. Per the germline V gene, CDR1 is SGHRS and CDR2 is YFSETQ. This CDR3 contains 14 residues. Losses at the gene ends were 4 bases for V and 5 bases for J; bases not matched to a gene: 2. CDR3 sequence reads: CASSLGQGTGELFF. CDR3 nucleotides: TGCGCCAGCAGCCTGGGACAGGGGACCGGGGAGCTGTTTTTT.

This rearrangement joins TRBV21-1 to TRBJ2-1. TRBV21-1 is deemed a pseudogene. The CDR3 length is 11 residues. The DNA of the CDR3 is TGTGCCAGCAGCAAAGAGGCCCCTCAGTTCTTC. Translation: CASSKEAPQFF.

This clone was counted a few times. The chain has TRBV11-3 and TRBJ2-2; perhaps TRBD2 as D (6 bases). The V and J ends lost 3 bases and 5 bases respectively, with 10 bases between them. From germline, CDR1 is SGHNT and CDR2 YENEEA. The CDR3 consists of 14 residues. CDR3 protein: CASSFGTLTGELFF. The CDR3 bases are TGTGCCAGCAGCTTCGGGACTCTTACCGGGGAGCTGTTTTTT. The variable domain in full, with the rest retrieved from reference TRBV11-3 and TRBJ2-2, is EAGVVQSPRYKIIEKKQPVAFWCNPISGHNTLYWYLQNLGQGPELLIRYENEEAVDDSQLPKDRFSAERLKGVDSTLKIQPAELGDSAVYLCASSFGTLTGELFFGEGSRLTVL.

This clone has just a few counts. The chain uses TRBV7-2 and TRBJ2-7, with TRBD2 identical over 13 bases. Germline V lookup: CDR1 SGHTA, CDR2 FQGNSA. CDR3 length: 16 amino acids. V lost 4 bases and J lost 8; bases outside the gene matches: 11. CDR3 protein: CASSSGLAGTLYKQYF. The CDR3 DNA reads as TGTGCCAGCAGCTCGGGACTAGCGGGGACCCTTTACAAGCAGTACTTC.

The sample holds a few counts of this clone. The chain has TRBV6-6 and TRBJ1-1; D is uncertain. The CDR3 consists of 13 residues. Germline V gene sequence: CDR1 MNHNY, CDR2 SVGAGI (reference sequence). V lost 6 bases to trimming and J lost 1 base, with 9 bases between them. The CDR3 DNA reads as TGTGCCAGCAGCCCATGGCAGAACACTGAAGCTTTCTTT. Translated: CASSPWQNTEAFF.

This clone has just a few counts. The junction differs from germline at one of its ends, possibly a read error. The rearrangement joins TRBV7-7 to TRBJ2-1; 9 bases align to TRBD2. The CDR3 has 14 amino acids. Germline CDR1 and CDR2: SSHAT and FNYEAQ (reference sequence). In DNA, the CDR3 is TGTGCTAGCAGCCCGGGACTAGCAGGGAATGAGCAGTTCTTC. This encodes CASSPGLAGNEQFF.

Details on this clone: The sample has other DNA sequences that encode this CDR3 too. The CDR3 loop reads CSAVGKETQYF. The CDR3 nucleotides are TGCAGTGCCGTTGGGAAAGAGACCCAGTACTTC. J is TRBJ2-5 and V is TRBV20-1, with D unclear. V dropped 6 bases and J dropped 3 bases, with 8 bases sitting between them. From germline, CDR1 is DFQATT and CDR2 SNEGSKA (reference sequence). The CDR3 loop spans 11 amino acids.

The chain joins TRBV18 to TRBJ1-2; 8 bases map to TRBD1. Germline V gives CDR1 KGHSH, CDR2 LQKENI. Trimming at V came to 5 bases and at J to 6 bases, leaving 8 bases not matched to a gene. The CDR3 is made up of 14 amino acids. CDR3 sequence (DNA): TGTGCCAGCTCATGGGGGACAGGTCTCGATGGCTACACCTTC. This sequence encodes CASSWGTGLDGYTF.

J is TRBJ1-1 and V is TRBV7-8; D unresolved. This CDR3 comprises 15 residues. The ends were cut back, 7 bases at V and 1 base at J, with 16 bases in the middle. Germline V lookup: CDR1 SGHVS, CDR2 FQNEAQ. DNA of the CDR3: TGTGCCAGCACCCCGGGGAGACTTCCGAACACTGAAGCTTTCTTT. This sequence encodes CASTPGRLPNTEAFF. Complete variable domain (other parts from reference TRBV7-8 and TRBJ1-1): GAGVSQSPRYKVAKRGQDVALRCDPISGHVSLFWYQQALGQGPEFLTYFQNEAQLDKSGLPSDRFFAERPEGSVSTLKIQRTQQEDSAVYLCASTPGRLPNTEAFFGQGTRLTVV.

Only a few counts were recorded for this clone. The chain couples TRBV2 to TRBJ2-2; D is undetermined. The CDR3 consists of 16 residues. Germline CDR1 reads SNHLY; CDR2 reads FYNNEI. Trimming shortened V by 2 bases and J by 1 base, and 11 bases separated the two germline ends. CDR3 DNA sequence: TGTGCCAGCAGTGAAATGCTAGTACTGAACACCGGGGAGCTGTTTTTT. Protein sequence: CASSEMLVLNTGELFF.

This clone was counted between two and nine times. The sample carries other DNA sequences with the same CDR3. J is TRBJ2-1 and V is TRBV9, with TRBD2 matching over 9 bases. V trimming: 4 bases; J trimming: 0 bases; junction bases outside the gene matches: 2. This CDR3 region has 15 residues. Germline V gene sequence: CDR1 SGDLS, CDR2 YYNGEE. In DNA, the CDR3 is TGTGCCAGCAGCCTTAGCGGGAGCTCCTACAATGAGCAGTTCTTC. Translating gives CASSLSGSSYNEQFF.

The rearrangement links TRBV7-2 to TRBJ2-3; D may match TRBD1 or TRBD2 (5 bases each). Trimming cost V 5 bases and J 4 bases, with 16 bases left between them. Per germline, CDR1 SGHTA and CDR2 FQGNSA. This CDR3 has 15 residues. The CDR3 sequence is CASSPPLGTADTQYF. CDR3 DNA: TGTGCCAGCAGCCCCCCCTTGGGGACGGCAGATACGCAGTATTTT.

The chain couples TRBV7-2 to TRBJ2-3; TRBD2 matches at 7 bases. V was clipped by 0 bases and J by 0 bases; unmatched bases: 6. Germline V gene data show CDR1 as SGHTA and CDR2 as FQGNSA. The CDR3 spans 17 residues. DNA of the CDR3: TGTGCCAGCAGCTTAGCGTTTAGCGGGCTTAGCACAGATACGCAGTATTTT. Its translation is CASSLAFSGLSTDTQYF.

The CDR3 nucleotides are TGTGCCAGTGGGGCGAGCGGGAGTTCCTACGAGCAGTACTTC. Its translation is CASGASGSSYEQYF. The J gene is TRBJ2-7, the V gene TRBV2, with TRBD2 identical over 8 bases. After removal of 9 bases from V and 1 base from J, the junction contained 8 bases not matched to a gene. Germline CDR1 is SNHLY and CDR2 is FYNNEI. The CDR3 contains 14 residues.

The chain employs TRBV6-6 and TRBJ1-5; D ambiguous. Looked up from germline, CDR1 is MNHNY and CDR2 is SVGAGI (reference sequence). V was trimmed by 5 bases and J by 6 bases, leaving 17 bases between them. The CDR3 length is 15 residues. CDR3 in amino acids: CASSRVWSVGQPQHF. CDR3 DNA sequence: TGTGCCAGCAGTCGGGTGTGGAGTGTAGGTCAGCCCCAGCATTTT.

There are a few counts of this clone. This CDR3 is CASSQRVNYNEQFF. Here the CDR3 DNA reads TGTGCCAGCAGCCAAAGGGTCAACTACAATGAGCAGTTCTTC. The gene calls are TRBV4-2 and TRBJ2-1; D ambiguous. CDR1 and CDR2 (germline): LGHNA, YNFKEQ. With 2 bases removed from V and 3 bases from J, the gap between germline ends came to 8 bases. The length of the CDR3 is 14 residues.

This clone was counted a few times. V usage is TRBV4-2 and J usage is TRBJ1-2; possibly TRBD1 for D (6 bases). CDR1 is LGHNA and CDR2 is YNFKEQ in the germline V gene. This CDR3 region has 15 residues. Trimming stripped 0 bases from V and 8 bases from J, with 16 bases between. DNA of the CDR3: TGTGCCAGCAGCCAAGACTCCAAACAGGGAGGGGGCTACACCTTC. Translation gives CASSQDSKQGGGYTF.

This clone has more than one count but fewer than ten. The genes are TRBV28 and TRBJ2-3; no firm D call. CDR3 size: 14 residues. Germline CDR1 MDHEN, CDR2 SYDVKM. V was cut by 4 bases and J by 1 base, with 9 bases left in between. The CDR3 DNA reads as TGTGCCAGCAGTTCGGCCAGCGGCACAGATACGCAGTATTTT. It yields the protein CASSSASGTDTQYF.